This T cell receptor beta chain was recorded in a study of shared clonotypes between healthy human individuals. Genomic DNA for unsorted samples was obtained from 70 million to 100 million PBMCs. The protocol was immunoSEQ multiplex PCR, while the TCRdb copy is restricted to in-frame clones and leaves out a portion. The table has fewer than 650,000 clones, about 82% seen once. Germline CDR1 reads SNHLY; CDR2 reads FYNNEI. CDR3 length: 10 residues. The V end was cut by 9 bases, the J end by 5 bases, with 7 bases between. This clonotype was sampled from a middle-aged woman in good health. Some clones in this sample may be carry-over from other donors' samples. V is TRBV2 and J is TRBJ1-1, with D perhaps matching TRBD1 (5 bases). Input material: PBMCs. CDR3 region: CASGGTEAFF. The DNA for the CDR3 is TGTGCCAGTGGGGGAACTGAAGCTTTCTTT.